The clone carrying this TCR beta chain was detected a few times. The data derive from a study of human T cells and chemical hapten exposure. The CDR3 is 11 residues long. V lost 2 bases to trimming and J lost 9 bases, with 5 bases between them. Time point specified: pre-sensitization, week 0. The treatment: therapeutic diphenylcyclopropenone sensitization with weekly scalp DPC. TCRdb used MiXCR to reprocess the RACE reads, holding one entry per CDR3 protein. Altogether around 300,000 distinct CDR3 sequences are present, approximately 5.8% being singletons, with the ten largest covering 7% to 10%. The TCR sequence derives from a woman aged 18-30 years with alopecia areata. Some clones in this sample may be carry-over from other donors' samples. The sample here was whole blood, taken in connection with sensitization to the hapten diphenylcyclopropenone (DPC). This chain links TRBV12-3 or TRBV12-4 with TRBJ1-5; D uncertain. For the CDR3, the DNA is TGTGCCAGCAGTTTAATGGGGCCCCAGCATTTT. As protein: CASSLMGPQHF.